This TCR beta chain originates from a study of blood T cell repertoires in COVID-19. Turning to the study itself: Acute-phase and convalescent COVID-19 samples originated in the United States, Italy and Spain.

In the original processing: For nucleated cells, counts were estimated from reference gene primer amplification. The method was immunoSEQ multiplex PCR; TCRdb's version includes in-frame clones alone and lacks a portion of them. V and J calls and clone size are as listed in that table; D and trimming were resolved from the DNA. The sample includes about 81,000 clones, 70% to 90% seen only once; the top ten take about 14%. V lost 0 bases and J 8 bases, leaving 11 bases between the germline ends. The CDR3 runs 14 residues. Germline CDR1 is MNHEY and CDR2 is SVGAGI. Material for sequencing was peripheral blood. This chain connects TRBV6-5 to TRBJ2-1; D possibly corresponds to TRBD1 (6 bases). The TCR comes from a woman between 65 and 79 years old with acute or convalescent COVID-19. CDR3 nucleotides: TGTGCCAGCAGTTACTCAAGGGGGAGAGATGAGCAGTTCTTC. Translated, it gives CASSYSRGRDEQFF.